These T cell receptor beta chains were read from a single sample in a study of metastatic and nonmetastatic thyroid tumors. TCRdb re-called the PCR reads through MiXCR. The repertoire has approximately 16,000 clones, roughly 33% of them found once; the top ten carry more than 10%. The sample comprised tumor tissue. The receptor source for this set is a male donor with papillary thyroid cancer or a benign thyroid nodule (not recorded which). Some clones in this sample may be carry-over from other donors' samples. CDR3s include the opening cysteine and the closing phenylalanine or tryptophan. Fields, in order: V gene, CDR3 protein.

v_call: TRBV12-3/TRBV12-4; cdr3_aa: CASRTTSGGLDEQFF
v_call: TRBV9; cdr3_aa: CASSAGTAGSYEQYF
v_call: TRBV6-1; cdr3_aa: CASSDRPHLDGYTF
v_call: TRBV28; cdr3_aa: CASSSLGEGYGYTF
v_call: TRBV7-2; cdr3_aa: CASSLSRTSEETQYF
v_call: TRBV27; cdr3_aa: CASTAAVGGYGYTF
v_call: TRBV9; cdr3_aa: CASSEGTGLAELPEQYF
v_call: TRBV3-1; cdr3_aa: CASSQDRTGGHQRTGELFF
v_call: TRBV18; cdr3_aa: CASSPLGSKDQPQHF
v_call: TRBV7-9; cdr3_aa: CASRPIAEGSYDQYF
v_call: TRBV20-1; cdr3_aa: CSARTATGNGYTF
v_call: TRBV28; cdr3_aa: CASSQGRTQETQYF
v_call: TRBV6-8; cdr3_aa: CASSYAHSGQGTSGFTGELFF
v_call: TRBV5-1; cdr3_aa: CASSNPRGLNEQFF
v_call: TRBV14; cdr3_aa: CASSRLGDRGLKNIQYF
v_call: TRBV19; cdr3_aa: CASSIVTGEAKNIQYF
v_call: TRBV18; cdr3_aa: CASSPSGSHADTQYF
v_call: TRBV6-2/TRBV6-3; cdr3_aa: CASSYTVNKYEQYF
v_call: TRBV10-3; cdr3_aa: CAISESGRLGYGYTF
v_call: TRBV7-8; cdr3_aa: CASSLPLRGSSYNEQFF
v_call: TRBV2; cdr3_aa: CASKEDSHYNEQFF
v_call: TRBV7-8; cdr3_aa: CASSLSQGNTEAFF
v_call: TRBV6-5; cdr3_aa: CDSSWTSVRAYEQYF
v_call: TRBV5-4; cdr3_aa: CAGSLDPNTDTHYF
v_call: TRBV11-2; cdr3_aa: CASRGVDETQYF
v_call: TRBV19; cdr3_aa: CASRRQWGETQYF
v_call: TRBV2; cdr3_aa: CASQRQGRNYGYTF
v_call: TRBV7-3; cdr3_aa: CASSSRQGINDEQFF
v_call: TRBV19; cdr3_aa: CASSGQGFPRTNEKLFF
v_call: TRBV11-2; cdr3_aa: CASSAKGVDTQYF
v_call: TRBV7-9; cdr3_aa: CASSSPMREGGNEKLFF
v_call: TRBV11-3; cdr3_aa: CASSVDCYRTEAVF
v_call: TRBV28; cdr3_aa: CASSPRPPLNTF
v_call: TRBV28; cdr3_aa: CASSLERGGNQPQHF
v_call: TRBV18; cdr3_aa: CASSLADIGAEAFF
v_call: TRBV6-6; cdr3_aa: CASSYSTQGFGLAGGGTQYF
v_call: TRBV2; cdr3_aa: CASRDREIYGYTF
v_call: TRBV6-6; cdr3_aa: CASSYWHQEETQYF
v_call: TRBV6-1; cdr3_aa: CASTRDGGYEQYF
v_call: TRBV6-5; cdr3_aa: CASGRGGETQYF
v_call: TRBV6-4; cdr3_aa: CASRDQYTGSGNSIYF
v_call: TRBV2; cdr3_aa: CASSLNSRNSPLHF
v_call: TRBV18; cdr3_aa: CASSLGTDPNYGYTF
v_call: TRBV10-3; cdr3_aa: CAISEHAGGQYNEQFF
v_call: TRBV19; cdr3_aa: CASKTSATGYDGYTF
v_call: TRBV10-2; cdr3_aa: CASGQPSSYEQYF
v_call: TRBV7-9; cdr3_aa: CASSGGPEQYF
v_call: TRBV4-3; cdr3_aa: CASSQDLVAIYEQYF
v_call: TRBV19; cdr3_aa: CASSIYLNTEAFF
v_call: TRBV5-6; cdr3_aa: CASSWGTVNEQFF
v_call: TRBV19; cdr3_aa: CASTSTSGTDSQYF
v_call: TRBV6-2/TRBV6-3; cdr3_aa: CASSYSTDSGEQYF
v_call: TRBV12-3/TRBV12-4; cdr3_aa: CASSLTAFSGNTIYF
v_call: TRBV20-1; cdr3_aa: CSGRGGRDYGQYF